This T cell receptor beta chain was recovered during a study of T cells expressing NK-cell markers. Study as a whole: Eight donors were sequenced, of whom seven were HCMV-seropositive, while the remaining one was HCMV-seronegative. Broader study findings: NKG2C+ dominant clonotypes from over five donors made up about 1.0-8% of CD8+ T cells. HCMV specificity of the expanded NKG2C+ T cell clones was not established.

The CDR3 contains 15 residues. Template switching by 5'RACE with UMIs generated the TCR beta cDNA. TCRdb re-called the 5' RACE reads; every CDR3 protein appears as one record, without DNA. The sample spans about half a million distinct CDR3 sequences; the ten largest clones claim roughly 1.4%. In the case of this clonotype: As yet, its antigen is unknown.

V gene TRBV12-3 or TRBV12-4 combines with J gene TRBJ1-3; the D call from TCRdb, TRBD1, cannot be confirmed without DNA. The TCR sequence derives from a woman in her 50s in good health. The sequenced sample consisted of blood T cells: a sorted CD56 or NKG2C T cell subset, CD4+ or CD8+ T cells, or bulk PBMC T cells (not recorded which). CDR3 residues: CASRRQAISGNTIYF.